This TCR beta chain was sequenced in a study of T-cell memory formation after mild COVID-19 (dated by TCRdb to about 2021). As for the study more broadly: TCR sequence clusters from the two donors were found to be largely donor specific. In a couple of donors, T-cell clones that expanded and contracted after mild COVID-19 were followed by sequencing TCRalpha and TCRbeta repertoires longitudinally. Two young, previously healthy adult volunteers made up the cohort, one male and one female.

Sequencing relied on an Illumina NovaSeq 6000. cDNA libraries for TCRalpha and TCRbeta were prepared by 5'RACE using constant-segment primers, with sample barcodes and unique molecular identifiers added. RNA was extracted from every sample with Trizol reagent. Libraries were amplified in two PCR steps, with a second sample barcode and Illumina TruSeq adapters added in the second step. Sequencing of libraries was performed on an Illumina NovaSeq with 2 x 150 bp paired-end reads. As for the authors' bioinformatics: Reads were demultiplexed and collapsed into UMI-guided consensus sequences with migec v1.2.7. Using mixcr v2.1.11, UMI consensuses were aligned to TRA and TRB V and J templates and then assembled into clonotypes. Clonotypes were classified as expanded or contracted when called significant by both edgeR and NoisET, with noise models trained on biological replicates. For edgeR calls, a false discovery rate-adjusted p below 0.01 and a log2 fold-change threshold of 1 were applied. As an exploratory analysis of dynamics, max-normalized trajectories of the 1000 most abundant clonotypes were examined with PCA combined with hierarchical clustering. Each responding clone was given a CD4 or CD8 phenotype based on the CD4+ and CD8+ repertoires, which had been sequenced separately. The public reads were quality trimmed at Q25 with fastp and then assembled into clones with MiXCR by TCRdb, keeping productive beta chains. Entries are consolidated by CDR3 protein sequence, retaining the most common genes and DNA. These V and J calls are TCRdb output, not the study's own analysis. This sample comprises 150,000 to 200,000 distinct CDR3 sequences, more than 9% of them detected only once. The biggest ten clones account for roughly 3.8% of the sample.

PBMCs were isolated by Ficoll-Paque density gradient centrifugation. Inclusive of the bounding cysteine and phenylalanine, the CDR3 is 13 residues long. Only the CDR3 DNA is retained, 39 bases long and in frame from the first base. CDR1 and CDR2, looked up from the germline V gene (reference sequence), are DFQATT and SNEGSKA. V is shortened by 6 bases, J by 8 bases, and the region joining them spans 17 bases. Paper-wide results and their limitations: Contracting CD4+ clones were found mainly in CM and EM memory subsets, while CD8+ clones were enriched in EMRA. Only two mild cases were covered by the study, and larger cohorts that include severe cases with pre-infection samples were considered necessary. Whether the second-wave clones peaking on day 37 were SARS-CoV-2 specific was not confirmed. Some responding clones were detected in pre-infection memory, suggesting pre-existing cross-reactive memory T cells joined the SARS-CoV-2 response. Clones that contracted from day 15 to 85 showed balanced CD4/CD8 phenotypes, whereas a second wave of clones that expanded from day 15 to 37 leaned towards CD4+.

Concerning this clonotype: The specificity of this receptor is unknown. Base qualities are not recorded, but no much larger clone differs from it by a single base.

The receptor was derived from a man between 18 and 35 years old who had mild COVID-19 (a few samples of this study predate the infection). The sample titles of this study are shuffled in the database, so cell type and time point are left out; the donor was told from shared clones. The sequenced material came from PBMCs or a T cell subset sorted from them (not recorded which). The sequence is built from TRBV20-1 and TRBJ2-1, with TRBD1 perhaps the D gene, on 5 matching bases. The DNA reads TGCAGTGCCCCGACCCCAGGGTCCCATGAGCAGTTCTTC. Its translation reads: CSAPTPGSHEQFF.